These 15 T cell receptor beta chains were sequenced from one sample in a study of human T cells and chemical hapten exposure. Stated time point: patch test 3, about 24 weeks after DPC sensitization. Regarding treatment: therapeutic diphenylcyclopropenone sensitization with weekly scalp DPC. MiXCR, run by TCRdb on the RACE reads, gives a single entry per CDR3 protein. The top ten clones hold 9% to 12% of a sample with 85,000 to 100,000 distinct CDR3 sequences, roughly a quarter of them seen once. This specimen was whole blood, taken in connection with sensitization to the hapten diphenylcyclopropenone (DPC). These receptors were collected from a man in his forties with alopecia areata. Some clones in this sample may be carry-over from other donors' samples.

The CDR3 reads CASSSPLGQASSYEQYF. The CDR3 DNA follows: TGTGCCAGCAGTTCCCCCCTCGGACAGGCTAGCTCCTACGAGCAGTACTTC. V is TRBV28 and J is TRBJ2-7, with TRBD1 matching 7 bases. Germline lookup yields CDR1 MDHEN and CDR2 SYDVKM. The V gene end was trimmed by 4 bases and the J gene end by 0 bases; junction bases not matched to a gene: 12. This CDR3 region has 17 residues.

V usage is TRBV5-4 and J usage is TRBJ1-1; the D gene is possibly TRBD1 (5 bases). This CDR3 is 15 amino acids long. V gave up 0 bases and J gave up 0 bases, with 9 bases separating them. Germline V gene lookup returns CDR1 SGHNT and CDR2 YYREEE (reference sequence). In nucleotides, the CDR3 is TGTGCCAGCAGCTTGGGGGGGGAAATGAACACTGAAGCTTTCTTT. As protein: CASSLGGEMNTEAFF.

CDR3 sequence (DNA): TGTGCCAGCAGCGTAGGGGCAGGTGCCTACGAGCAGTACTTC. Translated: CASSVGAGAYEQYF. The chain is built from TRBV9 and TRBJ2-7; D not resolved. CDR3 size: 14 residues. Per the germline V gene, CDR1 is SGDLS and CDR2 is YYNGEE. V was trimmed by 0 bases and J by 2 bases, leaving 9 bases between them.

This clonotype was seen more than once but under ten times. V is TRBV20-1 and J is TRBJ1-3; TRBD1 is a possible D gene (6 bases). Germline-derived CDR1 and CDR2 are DFQATT and SNEGSKA (reference sequence). The CDR3 contains 14 residues. Trimming removed 3 bases from V and 4 bases from J, with 13 bases in between. The CDR3 DNA reads TGCAGTGCTAGCCGAGGGGGTATCGGAAACACCATATATTTT. This codes for CSASRGGIGNTIYF.

The chain links TRBV20-1 to TRBJ2-3; 13 bases agree with TRBD2. The ends lost 5 bases at V and 6 bases at J; junction bases unmatched: 8. CDR1 is DFQATT, CDR2 SNEGSKA, per germline (reference sequence). The CDR3 runs to 15 residues. Here the CDR3 reads CSAHGGLAGTDTQYF. CDR3 bases: TGCAGTGCTCATGGGGGACTAGCGGGGACGGATACGCAGTATTTT.

This clonotype was recorded a few times. V and J are TRBV4-2 and TRBJ1-2, with 7 bases fitting TRBD1. V lost 0 bases to trimming and J lost 2 bases; unmatched junction nucleotides: 12. Germline V gene lookup returns CDR1 LGHNA and CDR2 YNFKEQ. This CDR3 has 18 residues. In DNA form, the CDR3 reads TGTGCCAGCAGCCAAGATCCGAAGTTCGGGGACAGCAACTATGGCTACACCTTC. It encodes CASSQDPKFGDSNYGYTF.

This rearrangement joins TRBV18 to TRBJ1-4; D unresolved. V shed 4 bases and J shed 7 bases, with 7 bases lying between them. The CDR3 has 12 amino acids. The germline CDR1 and CDR2 sequences are KGHSH and LQKENI. The CDR3 is CASSQGFEKLFF. The CDR3 DNA follows: TGTGCCAGCTCACAAGGGTTTGAAAAACTGTTTTTT.

This clonotype occurred a few times. J is TRBJ2-3 and V is TRBV6-5, with 11 nucleotides matching TRBD2. V shed 0 bases, J shed 1 base, and the junction held 0 bases outside the gene matches. The CDR3 is 16 amino acids. Germline CDR1 reads MNHEY; CDR2 reads SVGAGI. The CDR3 loop reads CASSYSGLAGTDTQYF. CDR3 in DNA: TGTGCCAGCAGTTACTCGGGACTAGCGGGCACAGATACGCAGTATTTT.

Only a few counts were recorded for this clonotype. This sequence joins TRBV10-3 and TRBJ2-7; D tentatively reads TRBD1 or TRBD2 (6 bases each). The CDR3 contains 15 residues. Germline loops: CDR1 ENHRY, CDR2 SYGVKD. The germline V and J ends were trimmed by 6 bases and 5 bases, with 20 bases remaining between them. In DNA, the CDR3 is TGTGCCATCAGCCCCGGGGGCGGGAACACCCACGAGCAGTACTTC. Translating it yields CAISPGGGNTHEQYF.

This clonotype was picked up many times. The rearrangement uses TRBV29-1 and TRBJ2-3; 10 bases map to TRBD2. Germline V lookup: CDR1 SQVTM, CDR2 ANQGSEA. V trimming: 3 bases; J trimming: 5 bases; junction bases outside the gene matches: 11. The CDR3 loop spans 16 amino acids. In nucleotides, the CDR3 is TGCAGCGTTGAGGAGAGACTAGCGGGTTTCGTAGATACGCAGTATTTT. This encodes CSVEERLAGFVDTQYF.

This clonotype was found a few times. This sequence joins TRBV6-1 and TRBJ1-5, with D unclear. The CDR3 runs to 13 residues. Deletions cut 1 base from V and 9 bases from J, with 10 bases between. The V gene's germline CDR1 is MNHNS and CDR2 SASEGT. CDR3 protein: CASSEVVPGPQHF. CDR3 coding DNA: TGTGCCAGCAGTGAAGTTGTTCCAGGGCCCCAGCATTTT.

The table lists this clonotype with a few counts. This chain links TRBV3-1 with TRBJ1-5; D unclear. The CDR3 spans 17 residues. The germline V gene encodes CDR1 LGHDT and CDR2 YNNKEL (reference sequence). V was pared by 0 bases and J by 2 bases, with 14 bases between. The CDR3 sequence is CASSQDRLRDGNQPQHF. CDR3 nucleotide sequence: TGTGCCAGCAGCCAAGATCGCTTACGGGATGGCAATCAGCCCCAGCATTTT.

The chain is built from TRBV9 and TRBJ1-6, with TRBD1 as a possible D gene (5 bases). V dropped 5 bases and J dropped 5 bases, with 11 bases sitting between them. The CDR3 extends over 14 amino acids. Germline V gives CDR1 SGDLS, CDR2 YYNGEE. The CDR3 bases are TGTGCCAGCAGTCTGGGGGGTGATAATTCACCCCTCCACTTT. Encoded protein: CASSLGGDNSPLHF.

V and J are TRBV9 and TRBJ1-5, with 7 bases fitting TRBD1. V dropped 2 bases and J dropped 1; count of bases not matched to a gene: 9. CDR3 length: 17 residues. The germline V gene encodes CDR1 SGDLS and CDR2 YYNGEE. The CDR3 nucleotides read TGTGCCAGCAGCGTTCAAATTCCAGGGGGGAGCAATCAGCCCCAGCATTTT. This gives the protein CASSVQIPGGSNQPQHF.

The chain couples TRBV6-1 to TRBJ2-3; unclear D gene. There are 12 residues in the CDR3. Between the trimmed V and J ends, which lost 6 bases and 0 bases, there was a span of 4 bases. The germline V gene has CDR1 MNHNS and CDR2 SASEGT. CDR3 DNA sequence: TGTGCCAGCAGATCAAGCACAGATACGCAGTATTTT. As protein: CASRSSTDTQYF.